This paragraph reports one T cell receptor (beta chain). Its antigen is unidentified. The record originates from a study of graft-versus-host responses after intestinal transplantation. Whole-study context: Isolated intestinal, liver-intestinal, or multivisceral transplants were what recipients had. Each patient got anti-thymocyte globulin induction, then tacrolimus and steroids for roughly 3 years. Whole-study results and caveats: In recipient marrow, GvH clones were found, and some appeared first in ileum or blood. Early post-transplant declines in HvG were associated with peak levels of circulating GvH clones.

Germline CDR1 reads SEHNR; CDR2 reads FQNEAQ (reference sequence). CDR3 size: 15 residues. Trimming at V came to 5 bases and at J to 5 bases, leaving 8 bases not matched to a gene. TCRdb keeps only in-frame clones here, not all; method: immunoSEQ multiplex PCR. Of more than 90,000 clones in the sample, around 94% were seen once. The chain has TRBV7-9 and TRBJ2-1, with 8 bases that match TRBD1. This TCR came from a human donor who was the organ donor for an intestinal transplant. Material: unstimulated CD8+ T cells sorted from spleen or lymph node cells, obtained before transplant. Written as DNA, the CDR3 is TGTGCCAGCAGCGCGGGACAGGTTACGAACAATGAGCAGTTCTTC. This gives the protein CASSAGQVTNNEQFF.